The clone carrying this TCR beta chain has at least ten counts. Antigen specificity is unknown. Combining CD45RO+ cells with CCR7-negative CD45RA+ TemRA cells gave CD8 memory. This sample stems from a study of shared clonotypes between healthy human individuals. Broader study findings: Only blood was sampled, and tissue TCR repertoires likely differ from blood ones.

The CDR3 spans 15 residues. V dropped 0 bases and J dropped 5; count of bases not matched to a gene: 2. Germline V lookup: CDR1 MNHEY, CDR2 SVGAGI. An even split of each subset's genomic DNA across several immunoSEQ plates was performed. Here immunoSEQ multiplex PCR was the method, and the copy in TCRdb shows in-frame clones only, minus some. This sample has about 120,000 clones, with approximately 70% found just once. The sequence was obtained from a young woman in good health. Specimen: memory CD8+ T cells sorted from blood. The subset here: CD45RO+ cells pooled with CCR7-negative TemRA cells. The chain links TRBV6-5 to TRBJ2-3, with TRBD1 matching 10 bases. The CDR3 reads CASSYSGQGIDTQYF. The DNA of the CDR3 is TGTGCCAGCAGTTACTCGGGACAGGGGATAGATACGCAGTATTTT.